Each of the 25 T cell receptor beta chains below was sequenced from the same sample in a study of shared clonotypes between healthy human individuals. The assay was immunoSEQ multiplex PCR, and TCRdb's table has in-frame clones only and misses some. The profile covers millions of clones, with around nine tenths appearing a single time and over 0.12% taken by the ten largest. The specimen was naive CD4+ T cells sorted from blood. Subset: CD45RA+ positively selected. These receptors all stem from a man aged 18 to 35 in good health.

This clone was detected once. The chain recombines TRBV9 with TRBJ1-2; 10 bases agree with TRBD1. This CDR3 is 14 amino acids long. CDR1 is SGDLS, CDR2 YYNGEE, per germline. The junction had 7 bases not matched to a gene; V was cut back by 4 bases and J by 7 bases. CDR3 loop: CASSPDRGRVGYTF. The CDR3 bases are TGTGCCAGCAGCCCTGACAGGGGGCGGGTTGGCTACACCTTC.

The chain couples TRBV6-5 to TRBJ1-4; D gene unclear. The CDR3 totals 14 residues. Trimming removed 0 bases at V and 2 bases at J, with 4 bases between. Germline values: CDR1 MNHEY, CDR2 SVGAGI. The CDR3 DNA reads as TGTGCCAGCAGTTACTCTCGGACTAATGAAAAACTGTTTTTT. This codes for CASSYSRTNEKLFF.

The CDR3 here is CASSGTSGSMGPGELFF. As DNA, the CDR3 is TGTGCCAGCAGCGGGACTAGCGGGAGCATGGGGCCCGGGGAGCTGTTTTTT. The V and J genes are TRBV2 and TRBJ2-2, with 14 nucleotides matching TRBD2. Germline CDR1 is SNHLY and CDR2 is FYNNEI. This CDR3 is built from 17 residues. J was trimmed by 6 bases and V by 6 bases; bases with no gene match: 9.

The chain employs TRBV10-3 and TRBJ2-3, with no clear D. Germline CDR1 ENHRY, CDR2 SYGVKD. CDR3 length equals 16 residues. V dropped 2 bases and J dropped 2 bases, with 14 bases sitting between them. CDR3 bases: TGTGCCATCAGTGAGGCTTCGACCACCTCCACAGATACGCAGTATTTT. It specifies CAISEASTTSTDTQYF.

This clone was observed a single time. CDR3 in DNA: TGTGCCTCCCGGGACAGCTCCTACAATGAGCAGTTCTTC. This translates into CASRDSSYNEQFF. This chain uses TRBV10-3 with TRBJ2-1; 7 bases line up with TRBD1. Trimming cost V 11 bases and J 0 bases; bases outside gene matches: 4. Germline loops: CDR1 ENHRY, CDR2 SYGVKD. There are 13 residues in the CDR3.

The V call is TRBV11-2, the J call TRBJ2-7, with 7 bases aligning to TRBD2. Germline-derived CDR1 and CDR2 are SGHAT and FQNNGV. The CDR3 runs to 18 residues. V shed 5 bases, J shed 2 bases, and the junction held 18 bases outside the gene matches. Written as DNA, the CDR3 is TGTGCCAGCAGCGAAGTACTACTAGCGCAAAAACCCACCTACGAGCAGTACTTC. Its translation: CASSEVLLAQKPTYEQYF. Full variable domain (missing parts from reference TRBV11-2 and TRBJ2-7): EAGVAQSPRYKIIEKRQSVAFWCNPISGHATLYWYQQILGQGPKLLIQFQNNGVVDDSQLPKDRFSAERLKGVDSTLKIQPAKLEDSAVYLCASSEVLLAQKPTYEQYFGPGTRLTVT.

Of note for this clone: Other nucleotide sequences in the sample specify the same CDR3. The J gene is TRBJ2-5, the V gene TRBV4-1, with TRBD2 identical over 9 bases. The length of the CDR3 is 16 residues. Germline V gene data show CDR1 as MGHRA and CDR2 as YSYEKL. Losses at the gene ends were 0 bases for V and 2 bases for J; bases not matched to a gene: 4. The CDR3 DNA is TGCGCCAGCAGCCAAGATACGAGCGGGGGGCAAGAGACCCAGTACTTC. It codes for CASSQDTSGGQETQYF.

This clone has only one observation. This chain uses TRBV27 with TRBJ2-7, with 7 bases lining up with TRBD1. The CDR3 runs 15 residues. Per germline, CDR1 MNHEY and CDR2 SMNVEV (reference sequence). V lost 5 bases and J lost 6; bases outside the gene matches: 13. The CDR3 loop is CASSRADRQFGEQYF. CDR3 DNA sequence: TGTGCCAGCAGTCGCGCGGACAGGCAGTTCGGCGAGCAGTACTTC.

The chain carries TRBV5-6 and TRBJ2-7, with a weak D call TRBD2 (5 bases). Looked up from germline, CDR1 is SGHDT and CDR2 is YYEEEE. Trimming removed 2 bases at V and 6 bases at J, with 12 bases between. CDR3 size: 13 residues. The CDR3 DNA reads as TGTGCCAGCAGCTTACCAGGTGCGGGCGAGCAGTACTTC. It is translated as CASSLPGAGEQYF.

A word on this clone: Other DNA sequences in this sample translate to the same CDR3. This sequence joins TRBV18 and TRBJ2-1; D is perhaps TRBD2 (5 bases). Germline V gene sequence: CDR1 KGHSH, CDR2 LQKENI. This CDR3 comprises 13 residues. Deletions cut 6 bases from V and 5 bases from J, with 11 bases between. The CDR3 here is CASSPGLNNEQFF. CDR3 sequence (DNA): TGTGCCAGCTCCCCTGGACTGAACAATGAGCAGTTCTTC. Filled out from reference TRBV18 and TRBJ2-1, the complete variable domain reads NAGVMQNPRHLVRRRGQEARLRCSPMKGHSHVYWYRQLPEEGLKFMVYLQKENIIDESGMPKERFSAEFPKEGPSILRIQQVVRGDSAAYFCASSPGLNNEQFFGPGTRLTVL.

This chain joins TRBV5-1 and TRBJ2-1, with TRBD2 matching over 14 bases. V lost 4 bases to trimming and J lost 7 bases; unmatched junction nucleotides: 10. The CDR3 extends over 17 amino acids. Germline values: CDR1 SGHRS, CDR2 YFSETQ. CDR3 sequence reads: CASSPGGTSGGENEQFF. The CDR3 DNA is TGCGCCAGCAGCCCCGGTGGGACTAGCGGGGGAGAGAATGAGCAGTTCTTC.

This clone was seen a single time. The chain is built from TRBV19 and TRBJ2-7; D gene unclear. V shed 4 bases and J shed 4 bases, with 14 bases lying between them. The germline V gene encodes CDR1 LNHDA and CDR2 SQIVND (reference sequence). CDR3 length equals 14 residues. CDR3 bases: TGTGCCAGTAGTACTAACGGCTTACATTACGAGCAGTACTTC. Translating it yields CASSTNGLHYEQYF. Full variable domain (rest looked up from reference TRBV19 and TRBJ2-7): DGGITQSPKYLFRKEGQNVTLSCEQNLNHDAMYWYRQDPGQGLRLIYYSQIVNDFQKGDIAEGYSVSREKKESFPLTVTSAQKNPTAFYLCASSTNGLHYEQYFGPGTRLTVT.

The J gene is TRBJ1-2, the V gene TRBV2, with unresolved D. Per germline, CDR1 SNHLY and CDR2 FYNNEI. The V gene lost 4 bases and the J gene lost 4 bases, with 13 bases spanning the gap. This CDR3 spans 14 amino acids. CDR3 nucleotide sequence: TGTGCCAGCAGTGGTCGGAAACCTATCTATGGCTACACCTTC. Protein sequence: CASSGRKPIYGYTF.

The V call is TRBV18, the J call TRBJ1-5, with D possibly TRBD1 on 5 matching bases. The germline gives CDR1 KGHSH, CDR2 LQKENI. Trimming removed 0 bases from V and 7 bases from J, with 13 bases in between. CDR3 size: 15 residues. CDR3 nucleotide sequence: TGTGCCAGCTCACCACCGTTAACAGGTGGGCAGCCCCAGCATTTT. Translated: CASSPPLTGGQPQHF.

This chain uses TRBV2 with TRBJ2-3, with D tentatively TRBD2 (6 bases). V was trimmed by 8 bases and J by 5 bases, leaving 8 bases between them. Germline-derived CDR1 and CDR2 are SNHLY and FYNNEI. The CDR3 runs 11 residues. The CDR3 here is CASGGLDTQYF. CDR3 sequence (DNA): TGTGCCAGCGGGGGACTAGATACGCAGTATTTT.

The chain has TRBV7-2 and TRBJ1-3; possibly TRBD1 for D (5 bases). V was clipped by 0 bases and J by 5 bases, with 17 bases between them. CDR1 and CDR2 from the germline V gene are SGHTA and FQGNSA. The CDR3 has 17 amino acids. This CDR3 reads CASSLAGQGYRRNTIYF. Here the CDR3 DNA reads TGTGCCAGCAGCTTAGCAGGGCAGGGATATAGGAGAAACACCATATATTTT.

A remark on this clone: Within the sample, other DNA sequences also encode this same CDR3. The V gene is TRBV18, the J gene TRBJ1-4; unclear D gene. The CDR3 loop spans 12 amino acids. Germline lookup yields CDR1 KGHSH and CDR2 LQKENI. Trimming removed 3 bases from V and 7 bases from J, with 6 bases in between. As DNA, the CDR3 is TGTGCCAGCTCACCTCAGAGTGAAAAACTGTTTTTT. This translates into CASSPQSEKLFF.

The chain is built from TRBV5-1 and TRBJ2-3; no clear D. Germline CDR1 reads SGHRS; CDR2 reads YFSETQ. The CDR3 covers 15 residues. V dropped 5 bases and J dropped 2 bases, with 15 bases sitting between them. CDR3 sequence reads: CASSKPASFTDTQYF. Written as DNA, the CDR3 is TGCGCCAGCAGTAAGCCAGCGTCCTTCACAGATACGCAGTATTTT.

The chain is built from TRBV4-1 and TRBJ1-4; D is uncertain. Trimming shortened V by 5 bases and J by 1 base, and 20 bases separated the two germline ends. CDR3 length equals 18 residues. Germline-derived CDR1 and CDR2 are MGHRA and YSYEKL. The CDR3 sequence: CASSEGTGGGVTNEKLFF. CDR3 nucleotides: TGCGCCAGCAGCGAGGGTACCGGTGGAGGTGTAACTAATGAAAAACTGTTTTTT.

V usage is TRBV25-1 and J usage is TRBJ2-3; TRBD1 matches at 8 bases. Trimming took 2 bases from V and 3 from J; bases not matched to a gene: 7. The CDR3 runs 16 residues. Germline V CDR1 and CDR2: MGHDK, SYGVNS. The CDR3 coding sequence is TGTGCCAGCAGTGAACAGGGGGCGGCCAAGACAGATACGCAGTATTTT. Protein product: CASSEQGAAKTDTQYF.

The gene calls are TRBV15 and TRBJ2-7, with D possibly being TRBD2 (6 bases). The CDR3 runs 14 residues. With 0 bases removed from V and 2 bases from J, the gap between germline ends came to 8 bases. Germline-derived CDR1 and CDR2 are LNHNV and YYDKDF (reference sequence). The CDR3 reads CATSRDPGAYEQYF. The CDR3 bases are TGTGCCACCAGCAGAGATCCGGGGGCCTACGAGCAGTACTTC.

The rearrangement joins TRBV19 to TRBJ1-1; the D is unclear. Germline V gives CDR1 LNHDA, CDR2 SQIVND (reference sequence). With 4 bases removed from V and 5 bases from J, the gap between germline ends came to 11 bases. The length of the CDR3 is 13 residues. CDR3 in DNA: TGTGCCAGTAGTAAGCCAGTCGGGACTGAAGCTTTCTTT. Its protein product is CASSKPVGTEAFF.

The CDR3 reads CASSFGQSNTDTQYF. CDR3 coding DNA: TGCGCCAGCAGCTTCGGACAGAGCAACACAGATACGCAGTATTTT. The chain joins TRBV5-1 to TRBJ2-3, with D tentatively TRBD1 (6 bases). The CDR3 has 15 amino acids. Trimming pared 2 bases from V and 2 bases from J, leaving 12 bases between. Germline V gene data show CDR1 as SGHRS and CDR2 as YFSETQ.

The chain is built from TRBV7-2 and TRBJ1-4, with 8 bases aligning to TRBD1. In germline, CDR1 is SGHTA, CDR2 FQGNSA. This CDR3 comprises 15 residues. V lost 2 bases to trimming and J lost 8 bases; unmatched junction nucleotides: 7. CDR3 loop: CASSLNQAGGEKLFF. DNA for the CDR3: TGTGCCAGCAGCTTAAATCAGGCAGGGGGCGAAAAACTGTTTTTT.

This clone appeared once. This sample includes further DNA sequences coding for the same CDR3. The chain links TRBV29-1 to TRBJ2-3, with D hard to call. The CDR3 extends over 12 amino acids. V was trimmed by 3 bases and J by 3 bases, leaving 7 bases between them. Germline CDR1 is SQVTM and CDR2 is ANQGSEA. In nucleotides, the CDR3 is TGCAGCGTTGACGTGTCTACAGATACGCAGTATTTT. Protein sequence: CSVDVSTDTQYF.